This entry lists 30 T cell receptor beta chains sequenced from one sample in a study of early T cells in non-severe SARS-CoV-2 infection. Using its own MiXCR run on the 5' RACE reads, TCRdb lists one record per CDR3 protein. The table has tens of thousands of distinct CDR3 sequences, approximately 9% seen once. Sample: whole blood, taken at baseline. Receptors were obtained from an adult who was a healthcare worker with PCR-confirmed SARS-CoV-2 infection or an uninfected control (not recorded which).

This clonotype was detected ten times or more. The genes are TRBV7-3 and TRBJ2-3; no definite D call. Germline V gene data show CDR1 as SGHTA and CDR2 as FQGTGA. The CDR3 totals 13 residues. The V gene lost 1 base and the J gene lost 2 bases, with 4 bases spanning the gap. The CDR3 DNA reads as TGTGCCAGCAGCTTAATGGTCACAGATACGCAGTATTTT. It is translated as CASSLMVTDTQYF.

This clonotype was found many times. This rearrangement joins TRBV12-3 or TRBV12-4 to TRBJ2-1; 7 nucleotides match TRBD2. The length of the CDR3 is 14 residues. V was pared by 5 bases and J by 6 bases, with 7 bases of the junction left unmatched. Here the CDR3 DNA reads TGTGCCAGCAGTCTCGGGCGGGGGTTCAATGAGCAGTTCTTC. Its protein product is CASSLGRGFNEQFF.

This clonotype has a count of ten or more. The J gene is TRBJ2-1, the V gene TRBV20-1, with TRBD1 matching 7 bases. Looked up from germline, CDR1 is DFQATT and CDR2 is SNEGSKA (reference sequence). CDR3 size: 16 residues. The V and J ends lost 1 base and 4 bases, in that order; junction bases with no gene match: 10. DNA for the CDR3: TGCAGTGCTAGAGTCCTTAACAGGGGTAGTTACAATGAGCAGTTCTTC. Its protein is CSARVLNRGSYNEQFF.

This clonotype was recorded a few times. The chain is built from TRBV7-3 and TRBJ1-1; perhaps TRBD1 as D (5 bases). Germline values: CDR1 SGHTA, CDR2 FQGTGA. V was trimmed by 5 bases and J by 4 bases, leaving 17 bases between them. The CDR3 is 15 amino acids. The CDR3 sequence: CASSPHSGGGTEAFF. DNA for the CDR3: TGTGCCAGCAGCCCCCATTCGGGGGGTGGCACTGAAGCTTTCTTT. The full variable domain, rest sourced from reference TRBV7-3 and TRBJ1-1, is GAGVSQTPSNKVTEKGKYVELRCDPISGHTALYWYRQSLGQGPEFLIYFQGTGAADDSGLPNDRFFAVRPEGSVSTLKIQRTERGDSAVYLCASSPHSGGGTEAFFGQGTRLTVV.

This clonotype was picked up a small number of times. The chain recombines TRBV10-3 with TRBJ2-1; 10 bases line up with TRBD1. Trimming cost V 4 bases and J 8 bases; bases outside gene matches: 14. Germline-derived CDR1 and CDR2 are ENHRY and SYGVKD. The CDR3 is 17 amino acids. The CDR3 DNA reads as TGTGCCATCAGTGGAAGCCCCGGGACAGGGGATTCATATGAGCAGTTCTTC. Translation gives CAISGSPGTGDSYEQFF.

This clonotype was detected many times. The chain joins TRBV11-2 to TRBJ2-1; 7 bases align to TRBD1. This CDR3 has 17 residues. Germline CDR1 SGHAT, CDR2 FQNNGV. The V segment lost 5 bases and the J segment 13 bases; nucleotides outside the gene matches: 23. As DNA, the CDR3 is TGTGCCAGCAGCCTAGGGTTGGGACAGCCTGGACCCAGAATCCAGTTCTTC. Translating it yields CASSLGLGQPGPRIQFF.

The rearrangement uses TRBV9 and TRBJ1-2; a possible D gene is TRBD1 (6 bases). This CDR3 has 18 residues. V shed 3 bases and J shed 7 bases, with 28 bases lying between them. Germline values: CDR1 SGDLS, CDR2 YYNGEE. CDR3 DNA: TGTGCCAGCAGCGATAATGCCCGGACAGCGGATAAGATCTCTGGCTACACCTTC. Protein: CASSDNARTADKISGYTF. Drawing the rest from reference TRBV9 and TRBJ1-2, the complete variable domain is DSGVTQTPKHLITATGQRVTLRCSPRSGDLSVYWYQQSLDQGLQFLIQYYNGEERAKGNILERFSAQQFPDLHSELNLSSLELGDSALYFCASSDNARTADKISGYTFGSGTRLTVV.

The V call is TRBV7-6, the J call TRBJ2-2; D gene ambiguous. This CDR3 has 11 amino acids. Trimming took off 6 bases at V and 2 bases at J, with 1 base between the two ends. Per the germline V gene, CDR1 is SGHVS and CDR2 is FNYEAQ. CDR3 protein: CASRNTGELFF. CDR3 bases: TGTGCCAGCAGAAACACCGGGGAGCTGTTTTTT.

This clonotype has just a few counts. The gene calls are TRBV7-2 and TRBJ2-5; tentatively, D is TRBD2 (6 bases). Trimming shortened V by 5 bases and J by 1 base, and 11 bases separated the two germline ends. The CDR3 runs to 14 residues. Germline values: CDR1 SGHTA, CDR2 FQGNSA. CDR3 coding DNA: TGTGCCAGCAGCCTCCGGGACTTCCAAGAGACCCAGTACTTC. Translating gives CASSLRDFQETQYF.

The chain is built from TRBV11-2 and TRBJ1-4; D is uncertain. Germline V gene sequence: CDR1 SGHAT, CDR2 FQNNGV. The CDR3 has 14 amino acids. The V and J ends lost 1 base and 5 bases respectively, with 8 bases between them. The CDR3, as DNA: TGTGCCAGCAGCTTAGGCCAGCCAAATGAAAAACTGTTTTTT. Amino acid sequence: CASSLGQPNEKLFF.

A few counts support this clonotype. V gene TRBV6-6 combines with J gene TRBJ1-6; 9 nucleotides line up with TRBD1. Germline lookup yields CDR1 MNHNY and CDR2 SVGAGI (reference sequence). V was pared by 6 bases and J by 0 bases, with 9 bases of the junction left unmatched. CDR3 length: 18 amino acids. The CDR3 sequence: CASSQGQGRSSYNSPLHF. The CDR3 DNA follows: TGTGCCAGCAGCCAGGGACAGGGCCGAAGCTCCTATAATTCACCCCTCCACTTT.

The V and J genes are TRBV3-1 and TRBJ2-1, with D possibly being TRBD1 (5 bases). In germline, CDR1 is LGHDT, CDR2 YNNKEL (reference sequence). V was cut by 3 bases and J by 8 bases, with 17 bases left in between. The CDR3 has 15 residues. The CDR3 nucleotides read TGTGCCAGCAGCCAGGCCCACAGGTTGTCGGATGAGCAGTTCTTC. This sequence encodes CASSQAHRLSDEQFF.

V and J are TRBV28 and TRBJ2-3, with TRBD1 identical over 8 bases. V shed 9 bases and J 2 bases; nucleotides not matched to a gene: 4. CDR1 MDHEN and CDR2 SYDVKM come from the germline V gene. The CDR3 extends over 13 amino acids. The CDR3 DNA reads as TGTGCCAGTGGGGACAGGATCACAGATACGCAGTATTTT. It is translated as CASGDRITDTQYF.

The table lists this clonotype with a few counts. The chain couples TRBV7-2 to TRBJ1-2; TRBD1 agrees at 7 bases. This CDR3 has 14 amino acids. Germline CDR1 reads SGHTA; CDR2 reads FQGNSA. Trimming removed 5 bases from V and 6 bases from J; junction bases left unmatched: 9. The CDR3 DNA is TGTGCCAGCAGCCGTACAGGGGACACCCATGGCTACACCTTC. Its translation is CASSRTGDTHGYTF.

This clonotype showed up just a few times. The J gene is TRBJ1-2, the V gene TRBV11-2; D not resolved. V was cut by 0 bases and J by 9 bases, with 11 bases left in between. Germline V CDR1 and CDR2: SGHAT, FQNNGV. The CDR3 has 13 amino acids. This chain's CDR3 is CASSLEAGGSYTF. DNA for the CDR3: TGTGCCAGCAGCTTAGAGGCGGGCGGAAGCTACACCTTC.

This clonotype appeared many times. The chain couples TRBV7-6 to TRBJ2-1, with TRBD2 matching 10 bases. The CDR3 runs 18 residues. With 2 bases clipped from V and 1 base from J, the junction kept 8 bases outside the gene matches. Per germline, CDR1 SGHVS and CDR2 FNYEAQ. CDR3 residues: CASSLILAGMASYNEQFF. CDR3 in DNA: TGTGCCAGCAGCTTAATACTAGCGGGAATGGCGTCCTACAATGAGCAGTTCTTC.

This clonotype has more than one count but fewer than ten. This chain joins TRBV20-1 and TRBJ2-7, with 11 bases fitting TRBD2. V lost 5 bases to trimming and J lost 6 bases; unmatched junction nucleotides: 6. This CDR3 is built from 13 residues. CDR1 is DFQATT, CDR2 SNEGSKA, per germline (reference sequence). CDR3 nucleotide sequence: TGCAGTGCTGAACTAGCGGGAGAGCGCGAGCAGTACTTC. It specifies CSAELAGEREQYF.

This clonotype has more than one count but fewer than ten. The J gene is TRBJ2-3, the V gene TRBV7-2; D remains unclear. The germline V gene has CDR1 SGHTA and CDR2 FQGNSA. The germline V and J ends were trimmed by 8 bases and 1 base, with 13 bases remaining between them. There are 14 residues in the CDR3. CDR3 protein: CASRLGVRTDTQYF. CDR3 nucleotides: TGTGCCAGCCGCCTAGGAGTTCGCACAGATACGCAGTATTTT. Full variable domain (remainder filled in from reference TRBV7-2 and TRBJ2-3): GAGVSQSPSNKVTEKGKDVELRCDPISGHTALYWYRQSLGQGLEFLIYFQGNSAPDKSGLPSDRFSAERTGGSVSTLTIQRTQQEDSAVYLCASRLGVRTDTQYFGPGTRLTVL.

The chain links TRBV3-1 to TRBJ1-2, with 8 bases matching TRBD1. The germline V gene has CDR1 LGHDT and CDR2 YNNKEL (reference sequence). V was pared by 0 bases and J by 8 bases, with 2 bases of the junction left unmatched. This CDR3 is 13 amino acids long. In DNA form, the CDR3 reads TGTGCCAGCAGCCAAGAATCAGGGGGCGGCTACACCTTC. Translation gives CASSQESGGGYTF.

The chain employs TRBV7-2 and TRBJ2-7; D might be TRBD2 (5 bases). The germline V and J ends were trimmed by 6 bases and 7 bases, with 19 bases remaining between them. This CDR3 is built from 14 residues. Germline V gives CDR1 SGHTA, CDR2 FQGNSA. CDR3 DNA sequence: TGTGCCAGCAGTCCCCACGTAGGACTGGGGGAGCAGTACTTC. This gives the protein CASSPHVGLGEQYF.

The chain has TRBV27 and TRBJ1-2; 9 nucleotides match TRBD1. This CDR3 region has 15 residues. The V segment lost 8 bases and the J segment 6 bases; nucleotides outside the gene matches: 13. CDR1 MNHEY and CDR2 SMNVEV come from the germline V gene (reference sequence). CDR3 sequence (DNA): TGTGCCAGCCGGAGAACCCAAACAGGGGGCCATGGCTACACCTTC. Its protein is CASRRTQTGGHGYTF.

This clonotype was seen a handful of times. This rearrangement joins TRBV21-1 to TRBJ2-1; the D call of TRBD2 is as the table states it, not checked on the DNA. TRBV21-1 is marked as a pseudogene. There are 16 residues in the CDR3. This chain's CDR3 is CASTSTGTSGVDEQFF. CDR3 DNA: TGTGCCAGCACTTCGACCGGGACTAGCGGCGTGGATGAGCAGTTCTTC.

The chain combines TRBV14 with TRBJ2-7; D is possibly TRBD2 (6 bases). Trimming left V 8 bases short and J 0 bases short, with 17 bases between. The CDR3 is 15 residues long. Germline V CDR1 and CDR2: SGHDN, FVKESK. CDR3 DNA sequence: TGTGCCAGCCCATCTAGCGTGCGGAGCTCCTACGAGCAGTACTTC. This encodes CASPSSVRSSYEQYF.

This clonotype was observed many times. V and J are TRBV6-6 and TRBJ2-4; unclear D gene. Germline V gene sequence: CDR1 MNHNY, CDR2 SVGAGI (reference sequence). The germline V and J ends were trimmed by 5 bases and 3 bases, with 8 bases remaining between them. There are 13 residues in the CDR3. The CDR3 here is CASSTPDKNIQYF. The CDR3 nucleotides are TGTGCCAGCAGTACCCCTGACAAAAACATTCAGTACTTC.

This CDR3 is CASSSGQWDNEQFF. The CDR3 nucleotides are TGTGCCAGCAGTTCGGGACAGTGGGACAATGAGCAGTTCTTC. The chain uses TRBV28 and TRBJ2-1; 7 bases are shared with TRBD1. This CDR3 comprises 14 residues. In germline, CDR1 is MDHEN, CDR2 SYDVKM. The ends lost 4 bases at V and 5 bases at J; junction bases unmatched: 5.

At least ten counts were recorded for this clonotype. The rearrangement links TRBV28 to TRBJ2-7; D remains unclear. CDR1 is MDHEN, CDR2 SYDVKM, per germline. Trimming removed 3 bases at V and 3 bases at J, with 12 bases between. The CDR3 has 14 amino acids. The CDR3 nucleotides are TGTGCCAGCAGTTTCCGGTCCTCCCTCTACGAGCAGTACTTC. Protein sequence: CASSFRSSLYEQYF.

This clonotype was seen a few times. J is TRBJ2-7 and V is TRBV12-3 or TRBV12-4; TRBD2 is a possible D gene (5 bases). Trimming removed 5 bases from V and 7 bases from J, with 21 bases in between. The CDR3 loop spans 15 amino acids. CDR3: CASSHSSWESREQYF. As DNA, the CDR3 is TGTGCCAGCAGTCATAGCTCCTGGGAGAGTCGGGAGCAGTACTTC.

CDR3 DNA sequence: TGTGCCAGCAGCGCCGGGACAATTGCAACTAATGAAAAACTGTTTTTT. It translates to CASSAGTIATNEKLFF. V and J are TRBV11-2 and TRBJ1-4; tentatively, D is TRBD1 (6 bases). This CDR3 contains 16 residues. The ends were cut back, 5 bases at V and 0 bases at J, with 13 bases in the middle. Germline V gene sequence: CDR1 SGHAT, CDR2 FQNNGV.

The chain links TRBV5-1 to TRBJ2-1; D is unclear. CDR3 size: 15 residues. Germline-derived CDR1 and CDR2 are SGHRS and YFSETQ. The V end was cut by 0 bases, the J end by 1 base, with 8 bases between. The CDR3 loop reads CASSLAWKSYNEQFF. The CDR3 nucleotides read TGCGCCAGCAGCTTGGCGTGGAAATCCTACAATGAGCAGTTCTTC.

The chain is built from TRBV6-6 and TRBJ1-1; D perhaps matches TRBD1 (6 bases). Per the germline V gene, CDR1 is MNHNY and CDR2 is SVGAGI (reference sequence). The CDR3 is made up of 14 amino acids. V dropped 5 bases and J dropped 1 base, with 11 bases sitting between them. CDR3 bases: TGTGCCAGCAGTCCGCAACAGGGGAACACTGAAGCTTTCTTT. Its protein product is CASSPQQGNTEAFF.